Given below is one T cell receptor beta chain in context. Its antigen is unknown. This entry comes from a study of identical twins. Whole-study results and caveats: Part of the zero-insertion signal could reflect confounding by invariant MAIT and iNKT cells. While abundant cord blood beta clonotypes carried fewer insertions, memory repertoires showed no such pattern. The study found excess low generation probability among twin-shared out-of-frame alpha sequences.

Germline V CDR1 and CDR2: MGHDK, SYGVNS. The CDR3 runs 14 residues. After removal of 10 bases from V and 0 bases from J, the junction contained 5 bases not matched to a gene. Addition of a universal primer site occurred through template switching, and cDNA carried unique molecular identifiers. Using its own MiXCR run on the 5' RACE reads, TCRdb lists one record per CDR3 protein. Among 500,000 to 650,000 distinct CDR3 sequences listed, under 8.5% were seen once. The same data also contributed to another study, on yellow fever vaccine responses in identical twins.

Sample: PBMCs. This sequence originates from a woman in her late teens or twenties in good health. The rearrangement uses TRBV25-1 and TRBJ2-3; 9 nucleotides agree with TRBD1. The CDR3 region is CATTGQGSTDTQYF. In DNA, the CDR3 is TGTGCCACGACCGGACAGGGGAGCACAGATACGCAGTATTTT. The variable domain in full, with the rest retrieved from reference TRBV25-1 and TRBJ2-3, is EADIYQTPRYLVIGTGKKITLECSQTMGHDKMYWYQQDPGMELHLIHYSYGVNSTEKGDLSSESTVSRIRTEHFPLTLESARPSHTSQYLCATTGQGSTDTQYFGPGTRLTVL.